This T cell receptor (beta chain) was sequenced during a study of lymphopenia after photon versus proton radiotherapy. Study-level results: Larger post-nadir TCR diversity loss correlated inversely with survival in deceased patients. After lymphocyte nadir, photon-treated repertoires showed oligoclonal expansion, especially CD8+ Temra.

This CDR3 is built from 13 residues. V was clipped by 1 base and J by 3 bases, with 7 bases between them. Germline CDR1 is SGHVS and CDR2 is FNYEAQ. This clone was seen once. Antigen: not known. TCRdb's copy holds only in-frame clones and misses some; the assay was immunoSEQ multiplex PCR. There are around 150,000 clones in the sample; about 88% occur only once, and approximately 4.8% lies in the top ten. The sequencing here drew on peripheral blood, taken from a patient treated with photon-based radiotherapy. The chain links TRBV7-6 to TRBJ2-7; possible D gene TRBD2, 5 bases. The clonotype comes from a man aged 50 to 60 with gastric cancer. The CDR3 here is CASSLERSYEQYF. The CDR3 bases are TGTGCCAGCAGCTTAGAGCGGAGCTACGAGCAGTACTTC.